The present entry profiles one TCR beta chain with its context. The antigen it binds to is not known. Base qualities are not recorded, but no much larger clone differs from it by a single base. Each collaborating institution followed its own protocols to collect whole blood in K2EDTA tubes. Collaborator samples were shipped for TCRbeta analysis as frozen whole blood, isolated PBMCs, or DNA extracted from either sample type. TCRbeta CDR3 regions were amplified from genomic DNA by means of the immunoSEQ Assay, a bias-controlled multiplex PCR. As for the authors' bioinformatics: The number of nucleated cells in each sample was estimated from the amplification of reference gene primers within the assay. Sequence reads were collapsed and filtered to measure the absolute abundance of every unique TCRbeta CDR3 rearrangement. For each sample, productive Simpson clonality was calculated by taking the square root of Simpson's diversity index across productive rearrangements. TCRdb provides this immuneACCESS table in a form limited to in-frame rearrangements. Some clones are lacking; in checked studies, under half of them reflect an unresolved V gene, and why the rest are absent is not known. That table is the source of V, J and clone size, and D and trimming were worked out from the DNA. The sample yields about 100,000 clones; 88% were counted once. Jointly, the top ten make up about 6.3% of the sample.

This record belongs to a study of blood T cell repertoires in COVID-19 (dated by TCRdb to 2018 to 2021). As for the study more broadly: Samples covering the acute and convalescent phases of COVID-19 were provided by collaborators in the United States, Italy and Spain. The prospective study material was composed of cDNA or gDNA derived from T cells, B-cell-depleted T cells, or PBMCs. The repertoires were released in a freely available public database intended as a resource for research on the immune response to SARS-CoV-2. The sample metadata nearly always contained a de-identified subject ID, COVID-19 status, age in years and sex. Where available, HLA class I and class II types were taken from metadata supplied by the sample provider and were not determined by assay-based typing. Deeply sampled blood TCRbeta repertoires from subjects exposed to, actively infected with, or recovered from COVID-19 were included in the dataset. The samples were drawn from the first 160 participants of the ongoing ImmuneRACE study and from some 1,300 subjects provided by 6 global collaborators. Study-wide findings and limitations: How much clinical and demographic metadata was included differed by source and by participant, and the metadata was provided uncurated.

V gives up 0 bases and J gives up 8 bases, and the segment between their germline ends measures 14 bases. For CDR1 and CDR2, the germline V gene lists SGHRS and YFSETQ. The CDR3 runs 14 amino acids, cysteine and phenylalanine included. This entry keeps only the CDR3 DNA: 42 bases, framed from base 1. The sequence was obtained from a woman between 55 and 75 years old with acute or convalescent COVID-19. The specimen sequenced was peripheral blood. This sequence uses TRBV5-1 and TRBJ1-1, with no confidently assigned D gene. The DNA is TGCGCCAGCAGCTTGGAGTCGGGAAGTTCCGAAGCTTTCTTT. This gives the protein CASSLESGSSEAFF.